The 7 T cell receptor beta chains below all came from one sample that was sequenced in a study of identical twins (dated by TCRdb to the mid-2010s). The method was 5' RACE. Instrument used: Illumina HiSeq 2000. TCRdb ran its own pipeline on the public reads, namely fastp trimming at Q25 and MiXCR clone calling, and kept in-frame beta chains. Under each unique CDR3 protein, matching rows form one entry showing the most common genes and DNA. Across this sample there are approximately 220,000 distinct CDR3 sequences, with approximately 8.3% seen only once. Roughly 2% of the sample rests with the top ten. The same data also went into a second study, on yellow fever vaccine responses in identical twins.

Sequencing was performed on memory (CD45RO+) T cells sorted from blood. Read against the paper, the sample's cell subset or site label means: CD45RO+ enriched T cells. The receptors were gathered from a woman between 18 and 29 years old in good health.

The chain employs TRBV11-3 and TRBJ2-3, with 9 bases that match TRBD2. There are 18 residues in the CDR3. The trim removed 7 bases at V and 2 bases at J, leaving 16 bases unmatched. Germline assignment: CDR1 SGHNT and CDR2 YENEEA. The CDR3 DNA is TGTGCCAGCACCTGGATGGCGGGGGGGCCTATTCTCACAGATACGCAGTATTTT. Translated: CASTWMAGGPILTDTQYF.

The V call is TRBV3-1, the J call TRBJ2-7, with 12 bases aligning to TRBD2. The V and J ends lost 1 base and 7 bases, in that order; junction bases with no gene match: 14. This CDR3 has 18 amino acids. The germline V gene has CDR1 LGHDT and CDR2 YNNKEL (reference sequence). The CDR3 protein is CASSQGRLAGVAVGEQYF. CDR3 bases: TGTGCCAGCAGCCAAGGACGACTAGCGGGAGTGGCAGTCGGTGAGCAGTACTTC.

This clonotype has more than one count but fewer than ten. The V gene is TRBV20-1, the J gene TRBJ1-5, with D perhaps matching TRBD1 (5 bases). The V gene lost 3 bases and the J gene lost 3 bases, with 12 bases spanning the gap. The CDR3 runs 14 residues. Germline values: CDR1 DFQATT, CDR2 SNEGSKA (reference sequence). The CDR3 nucleotides are TGCAGTGCTAGCAGGCAGGGTCTCAATCAGCCCCAGCATTTT. Translated: CSASRQGLNQPQHF.

The V and J genes are TRBV12-3 or TRBV12-4 and TRBJ2-7; D is unresolved. Deletions cut 1 base from V and 1 base from J, with 14 bases between. CDR3 length equals 16 residues. CDR3 amino acids: CASSLGAWAPSYEQYF. The CDR3 DNA reads as TGTGCCAGCAGTTTAGGTGCCTGGGCCCCTTCCTACGAGCAGTACTTC.

The chain has TRBV13 and TRBJ1-4; TRBD1 agrees at 7 bases. This CDR3 spans 13 amino acids. With V trimmed by 5 bases and J by 10 bases, 7 bases remained unmatched. Germline values: CDR1 PRHDT, CDR2 FYEKMQ (reference sequence). This CDR3 reads CASSLRQGGKLFF. The CDR3 nucleotides are TGTGCCAGCAGCCTAAGACAGGGCGGAAAACTGTTTTTT. Complete variable domain (other parts from reference TRBV13 and TRBJ1-4): AAGVIQSPRHLIKEKRETATLKCYPIPRHDTVYWYQQGPGQDPQFLISFYEKMQSDKGSIPDRFSAQQFSDYHSELNMSSLELGDSALYFCASSLRQGGKLFFGSGTQLSVL.

The V and J genes are TRBV6-1 and TRBJ2-7; a weak D match, TRBD2 (6 bases). The CDR3 sequence is 16 residues long. Germline CDR1 and CDR2: MNHNS and SASEGT. Trimming stripped 5 bases from V and 2 bases from J, with 19 bases between. The CDR3 sequence is CASSPKAGPGPYEQYF. The CDR3, as DNA: TGTGCCAGCAGTCCCAAGGCGGGGCCGGGGCCCTACGAGCAGTACTTC.

This clonotype was recorded at least ten times. This CDR3 reads CASSLAKLAGSYEQYF. Here the CDR3 DNA reads TGTGCCAGCAGCCTAGCGAAGCTAGCGGGGTCCTACGAGCAGTACTTC. This chain uses TRBV28 with TRBJ2-7; 9 nucleotides agree with TRBD2. Losses at the gene ends were 6 bases for V and 1 base for J; bases not matched to a gene: 10. Germline values: CDR1 MDHEN, CDR2 SYDVKM. The CDR3 loop spans 16 amino acids.